Shown below are 20 T cell receptor beta chains from a single sample sequenced in a study of response to subunit inactivated influenza vaccine. In TCRdb, the RT-PCR reads were re-called with MiXCR into one record per CDR3 protein. The data contain hundreds of thousands of distinct CDR3 sequences, about an eighth of them singletons. Source: PBMCs from blood, taken on the day of vaccination. Receptor source: a middle-aged man who received an inactivated influenza vaccine.

This clonotype was counted a few times. The V and J genes are TRBV4-2 and TRBJ2-6; D is unresolved. Trimming removed 0 bases from V and 0 bases from J, with 3 bases in between. The germline CDR1 and CDR2 sequences are LGHNA and YNFKEQ. There are 15 residues in the CDR3. This chain's CDR3 is CASSQESSGANVLTF. CDR3 sequence (DNA): TGTGCCAGCAGCCAAGAGAGCTCTGGGGCCAACGTCCTGACTTTC.

The V call is TRBV7-2, the J call TRBJ1-5, with a tentative D call TRBD1 (6 bases). Germline V gene data show CDR1 as SGHTA and CDR2 as FQGNSA. The CDR3 extends over 15 amino acids. Between the trimmed V and J ends, which lost 4 bases and 6 bases, there was a span of 16 bases. The CDR3 DNA follows: TGTGCCAGCAGCTCCCGGGCGGGGGGCATTCAGCCCCAGCATTTT. Encoded protein: CASSSRAGGIQPQHF.

This clonotype was seen a few times. This sequence joins TRBV9 and TRBJ2-1; 12 bases align to TRBD2. Germline-derived CDR1 and CDR2 are SGDLS and YYNGEE. Trimming took 2 bases from V and 9 from J; bases not matched to a gene: 3. This CDR3 region has 14 residues. The CDR3 DNA reads TGTGCCAGCAGCGTGACTAGCGGGAGAGGTGAGCAGTTCTTC. Encoded protein: CASSVTSGRGEQFF.

This clonotype appeared a few times. The chain is built from TRBV5-1 and TRBJ1-2, with D perhaps matching TRBD1 (6 bases). Trimming shortened V by 1 base and J by 7 bases, and 17 bases separated the two germline ends. The germline gives CDR1 SGHRS, CDR2 YFSETQ. The CDR3 is 15 residues long. CDR3 DNA: TGCGCCAGCAGCTTGTTACAGGGAAAATTGGGTGGCTACACCTTC. Translated: CASSLLQGKLGGYTF. The full variable domain, its missing parts supplied by reference TRBV5-1 and TRBJ1-2, is KAGVTQTPRYLIKTRGQQVTLSCSPISGHRSVSWYQQTPGQGLQFLFEYFSETQRNKGNFPGRFSGRQFSNSRSEMNVSTLELGDSALYLCASSLLQGKLGGYTFGSGTRLTVV.

The V and J genes are TRBV6-1 and TRBJ2-1; 7 nucleotides line up with TRBD1. This CDR3 has 15 residues. The germline CDR1 and CDR2 sequences are MNHNS and SASEGT. Trimming cost V 8 bases and J 4 bases; bases outside gene matches: 11. The CDR3 loop is CASSAPGQPYNEQFF. CDR3 nucleotides: TGTGCCAGCTCTGCTCCGGGACAGCCTTACAATGAGCAGTTCTTC.

This clonotype was seen more than once but under ten times. The chain has TRBV5-8 and TRBJ2-1, with D tentatively TRBD2 (6 bases). This CDR3 is built from 13 residues. The V gene lost 6 bases and the J gene lost 3 bases, with 10 bases spanning the gap. Per germline, CDR1 SGHTS and CDR2 YDEGEE. The CDR3 protein is CASNLANYNEQFF. CDR3 bases: TGTGCCAGCAACCTAGCGAACTACAATGAGCAGTTCTTC.

This clonotype was picked up a small number of times. The V and J genes are TRBV9 and TRBJ2-1, with 7 bases fitting TRBD2. V was clipped by 1 base and J by 4 bases; unmatched bases: 8. CDR1 is SGDLS and CDR2 is YYNGEE in the germline V gene. The CDR3 totals 16 residues. The CDR3 region has the DNA TGTGCCAGCAGCGTAACCAGCGGGATTATGTACAATGAGCAGTTCTTC. This encodes CASSVTSGIMYNEQFF.

This clonotype was detected ten times or more. This chain connects TRBV5-8 to TRBJ2-7; TRBD2 might be the D (6 bases). The CDR3 spans 13 residues. Deletions cut 4 bases from V and 2 bases from J, with 10 bases between. Looked up from germline, CDR1 is SGHTS and CDR2 is YDEGEE. This CDR3 reads CASSRGRTYEQYF. CDR3 DNA sequence: TGTGCCAGCAGCCGGGGGAGGACCTACGAGCAGTACTTC.

This clonotype was seen repeatedly, ten times or more. V gene TRBV18 combines with J gene TRBJ2-3; maybe TRBD2 (5 bases). The CDR3 has 14 residues. Trimming shortened V by 2 bases and J by 10 bases, and 16 bases separated the two germline ends. Germline lookup yields CDR1 KGHSH and CDR2 LQKENI. The DNA of the CDR3 is TGTGCCAGCTCACCAGAAGCGGCTTCCCAATCGCAGTATTTT. Its translation: CASSPEAASQSQYF. The full variable domain, its missing parts supplied by reference TRBV18 and TRBJ2-3, is NAGVMQNPRHLVRRRGQEARLRCSPMKGHSHVYWYRQLPEEGLKFMVYLQKENIIDESGMPKERFSAEFPKEGPSILRIQQVVRGDSAAYFCASSPEAASQSQYFGPGTRLTVL.

Here the CDR3 reads CASSQVPPSEQFF. The CDR3 nucleotides are TGCGCCAGCAGCCAAGTACCCCCCAGTGAGCAGTTCTTC. V gene TRBV4-1 combines with J gene TRBJ2-1; D remains unclear. The CDR3 runs 13 residues. V gave up 1 base and J gave up 9 bases, with 10 bases separating them. Germline loops: CDR1 MGHRA, CDR2 YSYEKL.

This chain connects TRBV2 to TRBJ2-7; unclear D gene. This CDR3 is 11 amino acids long. The V end was cut by 2 bases, the J end by 9 bases, with 8 bases between. Germline V gene sequence: CDR1 SNHLY, CDR2 FYNNEI. The CDR3 sequence: CASSEFRGQYF. DNA for the CDR3: TGTGCCAGCAGTGAATTTCGAGGGCAGTACTTC.

This chain uses TRBV11-1 with TRBJ2-6; 8 nucleotides align to TRBD1. The V and J ends lost 5 bases and 0 bases, in that order; junction bases with no gene match: 9. The CDR3 covers 18 residues. Per germline, CDR1 SGHAT and CDR2 FQDESV (reference sequence). CDR3 sequence (DNA): TGTGCCAGCAGCACAGGGACAGGTTACCCCTCTGGGGCCAACGTCCTGACTTTC. Translated, it gives CASSTGTGYPSGANVLTF.

This chain joins TRBV4-3 and TRBJ1-2, with D maybe TRBD1 (5 bases). With 0 bases removed from V and 4 bases from J, the gap between germline ends came to 12 bases. Germline V CDR1 and CDR2: LGHNA, YSLEER. This CDR3 spans 15 amino acids. CDR3 nucleotide sequence: TGCGCCAGCAGCCAAGAGGGAGGGGTCACCTATGGCTACACCTTC. It codes for CASSQEGGVTYGYTF.

The rearrangement joins TRBV21-1 to TRBJ2-7; the table's D call, TRBD1, has no DNA check behind it. TRBV21-1 is given as a pseudogene. The CDR3 loop spans 15 amino acids. This CDR3 reads CASSIRAGPSYEQYF. The CDR3 DNA follows: TGTGCCAGCAGCATACGGGCAGGTCCTAGCTACGAGCAGTACTTC.

This clonotype was counted between two and nine times. The chain links TRBV29-1 to TRBJ2-1; no definite D call. Germline V CDR1 and CDR2: SQVTM, ANQGSEA. The V gene lost 3 bases and the J gene lost 15 bases, with 15 bases spanning the gap. This CDR3 is built from 11 residues. CDR3 region: CSVDAAAVRFF. The CDR3 nucleotides are TGCAGCGTTGATGCTGCGGCGGTTAGGTTCTTC.

Turning to this clonotype: At one boundary the junction diverges from the germline segment, which might be a read error. CDR3 amino acids: CASSQGTGHLFYGYTF. In DNA, the CDR3 is TGTGCCAGCAGTCAGGGGACAGGGCATTTATTTTATGGCTACACCTTT. The rearrangement uses TRBV12-3 or TRBV12-4 and TRBJ1-2, with 9 positions matching TRBD1. The CDR3 has 16 amino acids.

To note about this clonotype: Possible read error: a much larger clone is one base away. J is TRBJ1-2 and V is TRBV7-9; the D is unclear. V was trimmed by 5 bases and J by 5 bases, leaving 6 bases between them. Germline CDR1 SEHNR, CDR2 FQNEAQ (reference sequence). The CDR3 loop spans 11 amino acids. The CDR3 is CASSAGYGYTF. For the CDR3, the DNA is TGTGCCAGCAGCGCAGGTTATGGCTACACCTTC.

This clonotype was counted many times. J is TRBJ2-1 and V is TRBV12-3 or TRBV12-4; D unresolved. The length of the CDR3 is 10 residues. V was pared by 10 bases and J by 6 bases, with 7 bases between. CDR3 nucleotides: TGTGCCACGCACCGCAATGAGCAGTTCTTC. Translating gives CATHRNEQFF.

This clonotype was found many times. The chain carries TRBV24-1 and TRBJ1-5; no clear D. The CDR3 loop spans 12 amino acids. The germline V gene has CDR1 KGHDR and CDR2 SFDVKD. V shed 9 bases and J shed 4 bases, with 9 bases lying between them. The CDR3 region has the DNA TGTGCCACCGCGGCGGGGAATCAGCCCCAGCATTTT. This translates into CATAAGNQPQHF.

The J gene is TRBJ2-5, the V gene TRBV20-1; D not resolved. V lost 1 base to trimming and J lost 5 bases, with 2 bases between them. Germline V lookup: CDR1 DFQATT, CDR2 SNEGSKA (reference sequence). The CDR3 has 10 residues. Here the CDR3 DNA reads TGCAGTGCTAGAGGGGAGACCCAGTACTTC. Its translation: CSARGETQYF.